The 9 T cell receptor beta chains reported below all come from one sample, sequenced in a study of blood T cell repertoires in COVID-19. Sequenced by immunoSEQ multiplex PCR; TCRdb stores in-frame clones only, minus some. Counted here are under 200,000 clones, over 75% occurring once; the ten biggest clones make up roughly 0.77%. The sequenced material came from PBMCs or T cells enriched from blood (not recorded which). The origin of the receptors is a woman aged 18 to 35 who had recovered from COVID-19.

The V call is TRBV28, the J call TRBJ2-7, with D unresolved. CDR1 and CDR2 from the germline V gene are MDHEN and SYDVKM. The CDR3 is 12 residues long. V dropped 8 bases and J dropped 6 bases, with 14 bases sitting between them. CDR3 DNA: TGTGCCAGCGGATCCCTGAGGAGCGAGCAGTACTTC. Encoded protein: CASGSLRSEQYF.

The CDR3 DNA is TGTGCCAGCAGCCAAGGCAGGGGGCAGTATGGTGGAAACACCATATATTTT. As protein: CASSQGRGQYGGNTIYF. This sequence joins TRBV3-1 (or the pseudogene TRBV3-2) and TRBJ1-3; 8 bases align to TRBD1. This CDR3 region has 17 residues. Per the germline V gene, CDR1 is LGHDT and CDR2 is YNNKEL (reference sequence). With V trimmed by 1 base and J by 3 bases, 8 bases remained unmatched.

This chain connects TRBV7-2 to TRBJ2-1; 7 positions agree with TRBD1. CDR3 length: 15 residues. The V gene's germline CDR1 is SGHTA and CDR2 FQGNSA. V gave up 5 bases and J gave up 7 bases; unmatched junction bases: 11. The CDR3: CASSPWTGRWNEQFF. The CDR3 nucleotides read TGTGCCAGCAGCCCCTGGACAGGACGTTGGAATGAGCAGTTCTTC. The full variable domain, completed using reference TRBV7-2 and TRBJ2-1, is GAGVSQSPSNKVTEKGKDVELRCDPISGHTALYWYRQSLGQGLEFLIYFQGNSAPDKSGLPSDRFSAERTGGSVSTLTIQRTQQEDSAVYLCASSPWTGRWNEQFFGPGTRLTVL.

The CDR3 loop reads CASSLSEAPNTGELFF. CDR3 coding DNA: TGTGCCAGCAGCTTGAGTGAGGCTCCGAACACCGGGGAGCTGTTTTTT. The chain links TRBV11-2 to TRBJ2-2; D is unresolved. This CDR3 region has 16 residues. Germline V gives CDR1 SGHAT, CDR2 FQNNGV. V was pared by 3 bases and J by 0 bases, with 11 bases between.

This clone turned up a few times. This sequence joins TRBV11-1 and TRBJ2-3, with TRBD1 as a possible D gene (5 bases). This CDR3 spans 14 amino acids. V lost 3 bases, J lost 0 bases, and 7 bases lay in between. Germline V gene data show CDR1 as SGHAT and CDR2 as FQDESV (reference sequence). The CDR3 DNA reads as TGTGCCAGCAGCTTCAGACAGAGCACAGATACGCAGTATTTT. Amino acids: CASSFRQSTDTQYF.

This clone was observed once. J is TRBJ1-1 and V is TRBV18; D is uncertain. Trimming took 0 bases from V and 2 from J, leaving 13 bases between them. The V gene's germline CDR1 is KGHSH and CDR2 LQKENI. The CDR3 totals 16 residues. CDR3 bases: TGTGCCAGCTCACCACCACGAAGACAATCAAACACTGAAGCTTTCTTT. Protein: CASSPPRRQSNTEAFF.

The chain combines TRBV7-9 with TRBJ1-2; perhaps TRBD1 as D (5 bases). V was trimmed by 4 bases and J by 7 bases, leaving 13 bases between them. The CDR3 is 13 amino acids. Germline lookup yields CDR1 SEHNR and CDR2 FQNEAQ (reference sequence). The CDR3 nucleotides read TGTGCCAGCAGCTCTTGGGGGGAGTTTGGCTACACCTTC. It translates to CASSSWGEFGYTF.

J is TRBJ1-5 and V is TRBV23-1; the D gene is possibly TRBD1 (6 bases). TRBV23-1 is noted as an ORF with a role that remains uncertain. CDR3 length: 13 residues. The V and J ends lost 4 bases and 5 bases respectively, with 9 bases between them. The CDR3 loop is CASSLDSYQPQHF. CDR3 in DNA: TGCGCCAGCAGTCTGGACAGTTATCAGCCCCAGCATTTT.

The rearrangement uses TRBV7-2 and TRBJ2-6, with a possible D match to TRBD2 (6 bases). Deletions cut 9 bases from V and 15 bases from J, with 15 bases between. Germline CDR1 and CDR2: SGHTA and FQGNSA. CDR3 size: 11 residues. CDR3 amino acids: CARGEVHGLTF. CDR3 in DNA: TGTGCCAGGGGGGAGGTCCATGGCCTGACTTTC.